The rows below give T cell receptor beta chains drawn from one sample of a study of cytomegalovirus exposure and HLA in healthy donors. This table comes from immunoSEQ multiplex PCR, and its TCRdb copy is limited to in-frame clones, with some not included. The sample has about 180,000 clones; 75% to 85% are singletons. Input material: PBMCs. The source is a woman between 18 and 29 years old in good health and CMV-seropositive. The CDR3 runs from the conserved cysteine through the conserved F or W. The D gene is left open where the match is weak. Size values are once, few and many counts, or a class for expanded clones, and some rows have none.

j_call: TRBJ2-5; v_call: TRBV27; clone_size: .; d_call: .; cdr3_aa: CASSLSWSGETQYF; cdr3_nt: TGTGCCAGCAGTTTATCATGGAGTGGAGAGACCCAGTACTTC
j_call: TRBJ2-3; v_call: TRBV28; clone_size: .; d_call: .; cdr3_aa: CASSLLSRDTQYF; cdr3_nt: TGTGCCAGCAGTTTATTATCTCGGGATACGCAGTATTTT
j_call: TRBJ2-1; v_call: TRBV7-9; clone_size: .; d_call: TRBD1; cdr3_aa: CASSSDRGNNEQFF; cdr3_nt: TGTGCCAGCAGCTCAGACAGGGGAAACAATGAGCAGTTCTTC
j_call: TRBJ2-5; v_call: TRBV9; clone_size: .; d_call: .; cdr3_aa: CASSVGTRGETQYF; cdr3_nt: TGTGCCAGCAGCGTAGGTACTAGGGGGGAGACCCAGTACTTC
j_call: TRBJ1-2; v_call: TRBV2; clone_size: .; d_call: .; cdr3_aa: CASRKPQFYGYTF; cdr3_nt: TGTGCCAGCAGGAAGCCCCAATTCTATGGCTACACCTTC
j_call: TRBJ1-5; v_call: TRBV19; clone_size: .; d_call: .; cdr3_aa: CASSRGAAGSQPQHF; cdr3_nt: TGTGCCAGTAGTCGCGGGGCGGCAGGCAGTCAGCCCCAGCATTTT
j_call: TRBJ2-5; v_call: TRBV2; clone_size: .; d_call: .; cdr3_aa: CASSVASVGQETQYF; cdr3_nt: TGTGCCAGCAGTGTGGCCAGCGTGGGCCAAGAGACCCAGTACTTC
j_call: TRBJ2-1; v_call: TRBV11-2; clone_size: .; d_call: TRBD1; cdr3_aa: CASSPRGDRRGNEQFF; cdr3_nt: TGTGCCAGCAGCCCGAGAGGGGACAGGCGGGGCAATGAGCAGTTCTTC
j_call: TRBJ1-1; v_call: TRBV6-1; clone_size: .; d_call: .; cdr3_aa: CASSEPGMGTEAFF; cdr3_nt: TGTGCCAGCAGTGAACCGGGGATGGGAACTGAAGCTTTCTTT
j_call: TRBJ1-2; v_call: TRBV7-2; clone_size: .; d_call: .; cdr3_aa: CASSLEDINYGYTF; cdr3_nt: TGTGCCAGCAGCTTAGAGGACATTAACTATGGCTACACCTTC
j_call: TRBJ2-3; v_call: TRBV4-3; clone_size: .; d_call: TRBD2; cdr3_aa: CASSQGSGSLTDTQYF; cdr3_nt: TGCGCCAGCAGCCAAGGTAGCGGGAGCCTCACAGATACGCAGTATTTT
j_call: TRBJ2-1; v_call: TRBV7-8; clone_size: .; d_call: TRBD2; cdr3_aa: CASSLAPGLAGGLDNEQFF; cdr3_nt: TGTGCCAGCAGCTTAGCGCCGGGACTAGCGGGGGGGCTGGACAATGAGCAGTTCTTC
j_call: TRBJ2-1; v_call: TRBV7-3; clone_size: .; d_call: TRBD2; cdr3_aa: CASSRTGLAGANSYNEQFF; cdr3_nt: TGTGCCAGCAGCCGGACCGGACTAGCGGGGGCCAACTCCTACAATGAGCAGTTCTTC
j_call: TRBJ2-2; v_call: TRBV7-6; clone_size: .; d_call: .; cdr3_aa: CASSSISSDFLGTGELFF; cdr3_nt: TGTGCCAGCAGTTCAATCTCGTCGGACTTTCTTGGGACCGGGGAGCTGTTTTTT
j_call: TRBJ1-2; v_call: TRBV5-8; clone_size: .; d_call: .; cdr3_aa: CASGWRANYGYTF; cdr3_nt: TGTGCCAGCGGCTGGAGGGCTAACTATGGCTACACCTTC
j_call: TRBJ2-7; v_call: TRBV5-1; clone_size: once; d_call: .; cdr3_aa: CASSPGAYEQYF; cdr3_nt: TGCGCCAGCAGTCCGGGGGCCTACGAGCAGTACTTC
j_call: TRBJ2-7; v_call: TRBV30; clone_size: .; d_call: .; cdr3_aa: CAWSGGPGVDEQYF; cdr3_nt: TGTGCCTGGAGTGGAGGGCCAGGGGTCGACGAGCAGTACTTC
j_call: TRBJ2-3; v_call: TRBV9; clone_size: .; d_call: .; cdr3_aa: CASSVEGGSTDTQYF; cdr3_nt: TGTGCCAGCAGCGTAGAGGGGGGGAGTACAGATACGCAGTATTTT
j_call: TRBJ1-5; v_call: TRBV6-5; clone_size: .; d_call: .; cdr3_aa: CASSYSSGYNQPQHF; cdr3_nt: TGTGCCAGCAGTTACTCATCGGGTTACAATCAGCCCCAGCATTTT
j_call: TRBJ2-5; v_call: TRBV2; clone_size: .; d_call: .; cdr3_aa: CASKGLLGTQYF; cdr3_nt: TGTGCCAGCAAAGGTCTCCTAGGGACCCAGTACTTC
j_call: TRBJ2-1; v_call: TRBV7-2; clone_size: .; d_call: TRBD2; cdr3_aa: CASSPVTSGGQGNEQFF; cdr3_nt: TGTGCCAGCAGCCCTGTGACTAGCGGGGGGCAGGGGAATGAGCAGTTCTTC
j_call: TRBJ1-1; v_call: TRBV2; clone_size: once; d_call: .; cdr3_aa: CASRFGAGNTEAFF; cdr3_nt: TGTGCCAGCAGGTTCGGCGCGGGTAACACTGAAGCTTTCTTT
j_call: TRBJ1-5; v_call: TRBV7-8; clone_size: .; d_call: .; cdr3_aa: CASSLGALGGNQPQHF; cdr3_nt: TGTGCCAGCAGCTTAGGGGCGTTGGGGGGTAATCAGCCCCAGCATTTT
j_call: TRBJ1-2; v_call: TRBV19; clone_size: .; d_call: .; cdr3_aa: CASSPDRQILYGYTF; cdr3_nt: TGTGCCAGTAGCCCAGATAGACAGATCCTCTATGGCTACACCTTC
j_call: TRBJ2-1; v_call: TRBV6-5; clone_size: few; d_call: TRBD1; cdr3_aa: CASSPVQGDHNEQFF; cdr3_nt: TGTGCCAGCAGCCCCGTCCAGGGGGACCACAATGAGCAGTTCTTC
j_call: TRBJ2-5; v_call: TRBV19; clone_size: .; d_call: TRBD2; cdr3_aa: CASSRDTWLAGEETQYF; cdr3_nt: TGTGCCAGCTCAAGGGACACGTGGCTAGCGGGGGAAGAGACCCAGTACTTC
j_call: TRBJ1-5; v_call: TRBV10-1; clone_size: .; d_call: .; cdr3_aa: CASSEDQGLDQPQHF; cdr3_nt: TGCGCCAGCAGTGAAGACCAGGGCTTGGATCAGCCCCAGCATTTT
j_call: TRBJ2-7; v_call: TRBV28; clone_size: .; d_call: .; cdr3_aa: CASSGGTSYEQYF; cdr3_nt: TGTGCCAGCAGTGGCGGGACCTCCTACGAGCAGTACTTC
j_call: TRBJ2-7; v_call: TRBV5-1; clone_size: .; d_call: TRBD1; cdr3_aa: CASRYITGGNYEQYF; cdr3_nt: TGCGCCAGCAGATATATAACAGGGGGCAACTACGAGCAGTACTTC
j_call: TRBJ2-7; v_call: TRBV29-1; clone_size: .; d_call: TRBD1; cdr3_aa: CSVGGQGSYEQYF; cdr3_nt: TGCAGCGTAGGGGGACAGGGGTCCTACGAGCAGTACTTC
j_call: TRBJ2-7; v_call: TRBV5-6; clone_size: .; d_call: TRBD1; cdr3_aa: CASSLGTGGEQYF; cdr3_nt: TGTGCCAGCAGCTTGGGGACAGGGGGCGAGCAGTACTTC
j_call: TRBJ1-2; v_call: TRBV6-1; clone_size: .; d_call: TRBD1; cdr3_aa: CASSGTGSNYGYTF; cdr3_nt: TGTGCCAGCAGTGGGACAGGGTCCAACTATGGCTACACCTTC
j_call: TRBJ2-7; v_call: TRBV13; clone_size: .; d_call: TRBD2; cdr3_aa: CASTSGGGANEQYF; cdr3_nt: TGTGCCAGCACATCGGGCGGGGGGGCAAACGAGCAGTACTTC
j_call: TRBJ1-6; v_call: TRBV7-9; clone_size: .; d_call: .; cdr3_aa: CASSLQGSIYNSPLHF; cdr3_nt: TGTGCCAGCAGCTTACAAGGGAGCATCTATAATTCACCCCTCCACTTT
j_call: TRBJ1-1; v_call: TRBV4-1; clone_size: .; d_call: .; cdr3_aa: CASSPVRDLTRGTEAFF; cdr3_nt: TGCGCCAGCAGCCCTGTCCGGGACCTCACAAGGGGGACTGAAGCTTTCTTT
j_call: TRBJ2-3; v_call: TRBV5-1; clone_size: .; d_call: .; cdr3_aa: CASSLDPSTDTQYF; cdr3_nt: TGCGCCAGCAGCTTGGATCCAAGCACAGATACGCAGTATTTT
j_call: TRBJ2-3; v_call: TRBV5-1; clone_size: .; d_call: TRBD2; cdr3_aa: CASSLVLPGVSGGPSTDTQYF; cdr3_nt: TGCGCCAGCAGCTTGGTCCTCCCCGGGGTTAGCGGGGGGCCGAGCACAGATACGCAGTATTTT
j_call: TRBJ2-1; v_call: TRBV9; clone_size: .; d_call: .; cdr3_aa: CASSVAGGTDNEQFF; cdr3_nt: TGTGCCAGCAGCGTAGCGGGCGGGACGGACAATGAGCAGTTCTTC
j_call: TRBJ1-3; v_call: TRBV4-3; clone_size: .; d_call: .; cdr3_aa: CASSRLAGGLSITGNTIYF; cdr3_nt: TGCGCCAGCAGCCGGCTGGCGGGGGGCTTAAGTATTACTGGAAACACCATATATTTT
j_call: TRBJ2-5; v_call: TRBV18; clone_size: once; d_call: TRBD1; cdr3_aa: CASSPPRVGTGGLETQYF; cdr3_nt: TGTGCCAGCTCACCACCGCGGGTCGGGACAGGGGGTCTAGAGACCCAGTACTTC
j_call: TRBJ2-1; v_call: TRBV10-2; clone_size: .; d_call: .; cdr3_aa: CASKAQAGRDEQFF; cdr3_nt: TGCGCCAGCAAGGCTCAGGCGGGGCGGGATGAGCAGTTCTTC
j_call: TRBJ2-5; v_call: TRBV29-1; clone_size: .; d_call: TRBD1; cdr3_aa: CSVPDRGRETQYF; cdr3_nt: TGCAGCGTTCCAGACAGGGGGCGAGAGACCCAGTACTTC
j_call: TRBJ2-1; v_call: TRBV28; clone_size: .; d_call: TRBD2; cdr3_aa: CASSFPGTSGGASYNEQFF; cdr3_nt: TGTGCCAGCAGTTTTCCCGGGACTAGCGGGGGGGCCTCCTACAATGAGCAGTTCTTC
j_call: TRBJ2-7; v_call: TRBV6-5; clone_size: .; d_call: .; cdr3_aa: CASSYGGSEQYF; cdr3_nt: TGTGCCAGCAGTTACGGGGGCTCGGAGCAGTACTTC
j_call: TRBJ1-2; v_call: TRBV5-1; clone_size: .; d_call: TRBD1; cdr3_aa: CASSLGEGGAYRYTF; cdr3_nt: TGCGCCAGCAGCTTGGGGGAAGGGGGCGCATATCGGTACACCTTC
j_call: TRBJ1-2; v_call: TRBV4-2; clone_size: once; d_call: .; cdr3_aa: CASSQGVRYGYTF; cdr3_nt: TGTGCCAGCAGCCAAGGAGTAAGATATGGCTACACCTTC
j_call: TRBJ1-2; v_call: TRBV9; clone_size: .; d_call: .; cdr3_aa: CASSVEMFTGYGYGYTF; cdr3_nt: TGTGCCAGCAGCGTAGAAATGTTTACGGGATATGGGTATGGCTACACCTTC
j_call: TRBJ1-1; v_call: TRBV6-4; clone_size: .; d_call: .; cdr3_aa: CASRTEERGTEAFF; cdr3_nt: TGTGCCAGCAGAACGGAGGAACGTGGGACTGAAGCTTTCTTT
j_call: TRBJ1-4; v_call: TRBV9; clone_size: .; d_call: .; cdr3_aa: CASSVRNSGNEKLFF; cdr3_nt: TGTGCCAGCAGCGTTCGAAACAGCGGTAATGAAAAACTGTTTTTT
j_call: TRBJ1-1; v_call: TRBV7-2; clone_size: .; d_call: .; cdr3_aa: CASSLSSSNTEAFF; cdr3_nt: TGTGCCAGCAGCTTAAGTAGCAGTAACACTGAAGCTTTCTTT
j_call: TRBJ1-2; v_call: TRBV5-1; clone_size: .; d_call: TRBD1; cdr3_aa: CASSSYYGTGGLNGYTF; cdr3_nt: TGCGCCAGCAGCTCGTATTACGGGACAGGGGGCCTCAATGGCTACACCTTC
j_call: TRBJ1-1; v_call: TRBV4-1; clone_size: .; d_call: .; cdr3_aa: CASSPYDSNTEAFF; cdr3_nt: TGCGCCAGCAGCCCCTACGACTCGAACACTGAAGCTTTCTTT
j_call: TRBJ1-3; v_call: TRBV6-1; clone_size: .; d_call: .; cdr3_aa: CASSGGVYLGNTIYF; cdr3_nt: TGTGCTAGCAGCGGGGGAGTCTATCTCGGAAACACCATATATTTT
j_call: TRBJ1-4; v_call: TRBV18; clone_size: few; d_call: .; cdr3_aa: CASSTGFSATNEKLFF; cdr3_nt: TGTGCCAGCTCAACAGGTTTTTCGGCAACTAATGAAAAACTGTTTTTT
j_call: TRBJ2-2; v_call: TRBV11-2; clone_size: .; d_call: .; cdr3_aa: CASHPVLETGELFF; cdr3_nt: TGTGCCAGCCACCCGGTCCTTGAGACCGGGGAGCTGTTTTTT
j_call: TRBJ1-2; v_call: TRBV5-4; clone_size: few; d_call: TRBD1; cdr3_aa: CASSFKGALYGYTF; cdr3_nt: TGTGCCAGCAGCTTTAAGGGGGCTCTCTATGGCTACACCTTC
j_call: TRBJ2-7; v_call: TRBV9; clone_size: .; d_call: TRBD1; cdr3_aa: CASSTQGAGYEQYF; cdr3_nt: TGTGCCAGCAGCACACAGGGGGCGGGTTACGAGCAGTACTTC